This TCR beta chain was recorded in a study of T cells in Graves' hyperthyroidism and ophthalmopathy. Amplified regions were TCR beta CDR3 sequences from RNA transcripts. The TCR CDR3 was amplified in a first-round RT-PCR using the HTBI primer set. TCRdb re-called the multiplex PCR reads through MiXCR, storing one row per CDR3 protein. This repertoire shows more than 550,000 distinct CDR3 sequences, 45% found once; its top ten account for less than 8.5%. The specimen was peripheral blood or thyroid tissue (not recorded which). The TCR comes from an adult man with Graves' disease, either hyperthyroidism or ophthalmopathy (not recorded which).

Written as DNA, the CDR3 is TGCAGCGTTGCGGGAATCTATGGCTACACCTTC. Translating gives CSVAGIYGYTF. The chain employs TRBV29-1 and TRBJ1-2, with unresolved D. Germline values: CDR1 SQVTM, CDR2 ANQGSEA. V lost 4 bases and J lost 4, with 7 bases in between. CDR3 length: 11 residues.